The following is a TCR beta chain sequence with its context. Germline and junction disagree at one end, which may indicate a read error. The data originate from a study of immune characterization of retroperitoneal liposarcoma. From the PCR reads, TCRdb called clonotypes with MiXCR, one entry per CDR3 protein. The profile shows 10,000 to 12,000 distinct CDR3 sequences, about 29% of them singletons. CDR1 is MNHEY, CDR2 SMNVEV, per germline (reference sequence). The CDR3 is 14 residues long. The receptor was derived from a male donor with retroperitoneal liposarcoma. The specimen sequenced was tumor tissue. This chain connects TRBV27 to TRBJ2-3, with 15 bases fitting TRBD2. The DNA for the CDR3 is TGTGCCAGCAGTCCAGGGACTAGCGGGGGGCGGTTGTACTTC. This sequence encodes CASSPGTSGGRLYF.